This entry features one TCR beta chain sequence. These data come from a study of blood T cell repertoires in COVID-19. Residents of under 25 US areas, aged roughly 18 to 90 years, made up the participants. Per the original data handling: Reference gene primers were amplified, and this amplification served to estimate nucleated cell counts. Measured with immunoSEQ multiplex PCR; TCRdb has only the in-frame clones, and not every one. V and J calls and clone size come straight from that table; D and trimming were deduced from the DNA. The sample includes 250,000 to 300,000 clones, 88% seen only once; the top ten take 2% to 2.5%. Sequenced material: PBMCs or T cells enriched from blood (not recorded which). The TCR originated in a woman aged 60-70 years in a cohort exposed to, infected with or recovered from COVID-19 (not recorded which).

The CDR3 DNA is TGTGCCAGCAGTTACCTGCGGGGCTCCTATAATTCACCCCTCCACTTT. This sequence encodes CASSYLRGSYNSPLHF. The rearrangement links TRBV6-5 to TRBJ1-6; no reliable D call. V gave up 2 bases and J gave up 0 bases, with 8 bases separating them. Germline loops: CDR1 MNHEY, CDR2 SVGAGI. CDR3 length: 16 residues.